The table lists the clone carrying this TCR beta chain with many counts. Germline V lookup: CDR1 MNHNS, CDR2 SASEGT. The CDR3 covers 15 residues. Unmatched junction bases numbered 7, after V lost 6 bases and J lost 3 bases. These data originate in a study of T cells in Graves' hyperthyroidism and ophthalmopathy. Authors of the study amplified TCR beta CDR3 regions from RNA transcripts. RT-PCR in the first round (using the HTBI primer set) targeted the TCR CDR3. MiXCR was run by TCRdb on the multiplex PCR reads, yielding one entry per CDR3 protein. The sample comprises 300,000 or so distinct CDR3 sequences, about 15% of which are singletons, and roughly 31% rests with the top ten.

V usage is TRBV6-1 and J usage is TRBJ2-2; 7 bases fit TRBD1. Specimen: blood. The receptor's source is a man under 40 with Graves' hyperthyroidism. This CDR3 reads CASRKFTGDTGELFF. The CDR3 DNA is TGTGCCAGCAGGAAATTCACAGGGGACACCGGGGAGCTGTTTTTT.